This T cell receptor (beta chain) was observed in a study of vaccination and CD4 T cells after COVID-19. On the study more broadly: Each control culture was treated with a CEFX pool, an HIV-1 Nef pool, or no peptide.

Findings of the study overall: The great majority, 304 of 307 vaccine-specific clones, proved spike mono-reactive in convalescent patients. The study examined relatively few convalescent patients and included no early post-infection timepoints.

V was clipped by 5 bases and J by 6 bases, with 12 bases between them. The CDR3 spans 13 residues. Germline values: CDR1 ENHRY, CDR2 SYGVKD. A few counts support this clonotype. No antigen is known for it. With the Oncomine TCR Beta short-read assay, DNA from cultured CD4+ T cells was sequenced. Each CDR3 protein is one row after TCRdb ran MiXCR on the PCR reads. The sample records some 16,000 distinct CDR3 sequences, about 35% being singletons. As to treatment: approximately nine-day PBMC culture with coronavirus spike peptide pools or control peptides (ViraFEST assay). Antigen-specific T cell expansion with peptide pools preceded TCR sequencing in the ViraFEST approach.

This rearrangement joins TRBV10-3 to TRBJ2-3; a possible D gene is TRBD1 (6 bases). Sequences were obtained from cultured CD4+ T cells from blood. This receptor was taken from a human donor with COVID-19. The CDR3 DNA follows: TGTGCCATCAGTCCCTTGGGGGCTGATACGCAGTATTTT. Residues: CAISPLGADTQYF.